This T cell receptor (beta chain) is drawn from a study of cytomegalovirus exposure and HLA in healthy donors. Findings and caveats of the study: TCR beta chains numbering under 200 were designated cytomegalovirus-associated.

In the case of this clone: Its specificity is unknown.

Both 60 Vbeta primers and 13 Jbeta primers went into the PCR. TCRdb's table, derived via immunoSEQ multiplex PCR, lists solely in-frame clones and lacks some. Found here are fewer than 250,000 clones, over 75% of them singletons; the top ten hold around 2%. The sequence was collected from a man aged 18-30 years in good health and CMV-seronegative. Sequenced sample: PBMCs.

CDR3 sequence (DNA): TGTGCCAGCAGCCAAGACGGGAAGGGACAGGGCAGAAACACCATATATTTT. Translated, it gives CASSQDGKGQGRNTIYF. The rearrangement links TRBV4-2 to TRBJ1-3; 9 bases fit TRBD1. After removal of 0 bases from V and 5 bases from J, the junction contained 8 bases not matched to a gene. The CDR3 is 17 amino acids. CDR1 is LGHNA and CDR2 is YNFKEQ in the germline V gene.